The 11 T cell receptor beta chains reported below all come from one sample, sequenced in a study of cytomegalovirus exposure and HLA in healthy donors. The primer mix had 60 Vbeta and 13 Jbeta primers. Here immunoSEQ multiplex PCR was the method, and the copy in TCRdb shows in-frame clones only, minus some. Of around 99,000 clones in the sample, 69% are singletons; the top ten hold under 6.5%. The specimen sequenced was PBMCs. The source of these receptors is a woman aged 70 to 79 in good health and CMV-seropositive.

The rearrangement uses TRBV5-4 and TRBJ2-3; D gene ambiguous. V was trimmed by 5 bases and J by 2 bases, leaving 6 bases between them. This CDR3 region has 12 residues. CDR1 is SGHNT and CDR2 is YYREEE in the germline V gene (reference sequence). The CDR3, as DNA: TGTGCCAGCAGTCCATCCACAGATACGCAGTATTTT. Translation gives CASSPSTDTQYF. Filled out from reference TRBV5-4 and TRBJ2-3, the complete variable domain reads ETGVTQSPTHLIKTRGQQVTLRCSSQSGHNTVSWYQQALGQGPQFIFQYYREEENGRGNFPPRFSGLQFPNYSSELNVNALELDDSALYLCASSPSTDTQYFGPGTRLTVL.

The CDR3 here is CASSRNPGQGEENTEAFF. In DNA form, the CDR3 reads TGTGCCAGCAGCCGAAACCCAGGACAGGGGGAGGAGAACACTGAAGCTTTCTTT. V usage is TRBV21-1 and J usage is TRBJ1-1; the table gives TRBD1 as D, unverified against the DNA. TRBV21-1 is tagged as a pseudogene. The CDR3 runs 18 residues.

This CDR3 is CASSDRAQNSPLHF. The CDR3 DNA sequence: TGTGCCAGCAGTGACAGGGCCCAGAATTCACCCCTCCACTTT. The chain employs TRBV2 and TRBJ1-6, with D perhaps matching TRBD1 (5 bases). The CDR3 runs to 14 residues. Trimming removed 3 bases at V and 7 bases at J, with 10 bases between. The V gene's germline CDR1 is SNHLY and CDR2 FYNNEI.

The chain has TRBV10-3 and TRBJ2-3; TRBD1 is a possible D gene (6 bases). This CDR3 has 16 amino acids. V was trimmed by 7 bases and J by 1 base, leaving 18 bases between them. CDR1 ENHRY and CDR2 SYGVKD come from the germline V gene. The CDR3 sequence is CAITSRQGSGTDTQYF. The CDR3 region has the DNA TGTGCCATCACCTCTAGGCAGGGGTCAGGCACAGATACGCAGTATTTT.

V gene TRBV15 combines with J gene TRBJ2-1, with no clear D. V dropped 3 bases and J dropped 5 bases, with 11 bases sitting between them. This CDR3 region has 14 residues. Germline lookup yields CDR1 LNHNV and CDR2 YYDKDF (reference sequence). Written as DNA, the CDR3 is TGTGCCACCAGCAGTTTCACAAATCACAATGAGCAGTTCTTC. Encoded protein: CATSSFTNHNEQFF.

The rearrangement links TRBV10-3 to TRBJ2-7; 9 bases line up with TRBD1. The V gene end was trimmed by 7 bases and the J gene end by 1 base; junction bases not matched to a gene: 5. The germline gives CDR1 ENHRY, CDR2 SYGVKD. There are 14 residues in the CDR3. DNA for the CDR3: TGTGCCATCATGAGGGACAGGGATTCCTACGAGCAGTACTTC. As protein: CAIMRDRDSYEQYF.

The chain is built from TRBV19 and TRBJ2-7, with TRBD1 as a possible D gene (6 bases). Germline V gene lookup returns CDR1 LNHDA and CDR2 SQIVND (reference sequence). Trimming stripped 5 bases from V and 2 bases from J, with 13 bases between. The CDR3 is made up of 14 amino acids. The CDR3 protein is CASSPGTKTYEQYF. In nucleotides, the CDR3 is TGTGCCAGTAGTCCCGGGACAAAAACCTACGAGCAGTACTTC.

In DNA, the CDR3 is TGTGCCAGCAGCTTGCCGCTCCCAGCGGGGGGGCACGAGCAGTTCTTC. Encoded protein: CASSLPLPAGGHEQFF. The chain has TRBV7-7 and TRBJ2-1; 10 nucleotides agree with TRBD2. V dropped 3 bases and J dropped 10; count of bases not matched to a gene: 12. The CDR3 runs to 16 residues. Germline CDR1 SSHAT, CDR2 FNYEAQ (reference sequence). Complete variable domain (other parts from reference TRBV7-7 and TRBJ2-1): GAGVSQSPRYKVTKRGQDVTLRCDPISSHATLYWYQQALGQGPEFLTYFNYEAQPDKSGLPSDRFSAERPEGSISTLTIQRTEQRDSAMYRCASSLPLPAGGHEQFFGPGTRLTVL.

This clone was observed a few times. The chain employs TRBV7-9 and TRBJ2-1, with 12 bases that match TRBD2. V trimming: 6 bases; J trimming: 7 bases; junction bases outside the gene matches: 7. This CDR3 has 15 residues. CDR1 and CDR2 (germline): SEHNR, FQNEAQ (reference sequence). CDR3 nucleotides: TGTGCCAGCAGTCCCGGGACTAGCGGGTTTAATGAGCAGTTCTTC. Its translation is CASSPGTSGFNEQFF.

The DNA of the CDR3 is TGTGCCAGCCTTTACCGGGACTATAATTCACCCCTCCACTTT. Its translation: CASLYRDYNSPLHF. The genes are TRBV2 and TRBJ1-6, with D hard to call. Trimming took off 8 bases at V and 3 bases at J, with 11 bases between the two ends. From germline, CDR1 is SNHLY and CDR2 FYNNEI. CDR3 length equals 14 residues. Full variable domain (missing parts from reference TRBV2 and TRBJ1-6): EPEVTQTPSHQVTQMGQEVILRCVPISNHLYFYWYRQILGQKVEFLVSFYNNEISEKSEIFDDQFSVERPDGSNFTLKIRSTKLEDSAMYFCASLYRDYNSPLHFGNGTRLTVT.

The chain employs TRBV19 and TRBJ2-1; 13 bases map to TRBD2. V lost 6 bases to trimming and J lost 9 bases; unmatched junction nucleotides: 5. The length of the CDR3 is 14 residues. CDR1 is LNHDA and CDR2 is SQIVND in the germline V gene (reference sequence). The CDR3 sequence is CASRLAGGHSEQFF. The CDR3 DNA sequence: TGTGCCAGTAGACTAGCGGGGGGGCACAGTGAGCAGTTCTTC.